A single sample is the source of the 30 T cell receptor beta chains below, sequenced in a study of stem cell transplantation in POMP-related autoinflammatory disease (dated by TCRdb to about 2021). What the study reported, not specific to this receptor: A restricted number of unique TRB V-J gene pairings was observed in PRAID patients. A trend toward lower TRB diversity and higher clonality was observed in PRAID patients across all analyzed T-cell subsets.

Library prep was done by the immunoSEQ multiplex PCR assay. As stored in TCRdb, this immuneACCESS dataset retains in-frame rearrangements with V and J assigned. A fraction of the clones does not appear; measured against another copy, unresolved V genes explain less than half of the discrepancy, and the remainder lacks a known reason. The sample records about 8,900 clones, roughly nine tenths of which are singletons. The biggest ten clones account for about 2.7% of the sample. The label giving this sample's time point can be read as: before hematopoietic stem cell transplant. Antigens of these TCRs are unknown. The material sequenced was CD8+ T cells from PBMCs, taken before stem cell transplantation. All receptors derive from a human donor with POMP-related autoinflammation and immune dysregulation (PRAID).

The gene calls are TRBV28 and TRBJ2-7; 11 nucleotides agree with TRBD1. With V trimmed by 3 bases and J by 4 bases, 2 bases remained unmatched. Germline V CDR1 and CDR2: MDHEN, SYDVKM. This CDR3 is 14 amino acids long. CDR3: CASSLGQGEYEQYF. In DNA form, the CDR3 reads TGTGCCAGCAGTTTGGGACAGGGGGAATACGAGCAGTACTTC.

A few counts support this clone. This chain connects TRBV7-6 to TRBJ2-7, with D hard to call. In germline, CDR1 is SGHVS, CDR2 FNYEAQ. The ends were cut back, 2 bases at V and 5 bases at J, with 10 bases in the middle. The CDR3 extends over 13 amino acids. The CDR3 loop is CASSLSWADEQYF. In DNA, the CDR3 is TGTGCCAGCAGCTTAAGTTGGGCCGACGAGCAGTACTTC.

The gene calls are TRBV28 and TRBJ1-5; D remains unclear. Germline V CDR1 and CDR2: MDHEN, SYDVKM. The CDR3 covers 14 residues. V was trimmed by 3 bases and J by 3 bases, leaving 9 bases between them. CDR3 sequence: CASSLGLINQPQHF. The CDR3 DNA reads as TGTGCCAGCAGTTTGGGTTTAATCAATCAGCCCCAGCATTTT.

The CDR3 sequence is CAISEREFF. CDR3 bases: TGTGCCATCAGTGAGCGGGAGTTCTTC. This chain uses TRBV10-3 with TRBJ2-1; D is undetermined. Germline-derived CDR1 and CDR2 are ENHRY and SYGVKD. The CDR3 is 9 residues long. Trimming removed 2 bases at V and 14 bases at J, with 4 bases between.

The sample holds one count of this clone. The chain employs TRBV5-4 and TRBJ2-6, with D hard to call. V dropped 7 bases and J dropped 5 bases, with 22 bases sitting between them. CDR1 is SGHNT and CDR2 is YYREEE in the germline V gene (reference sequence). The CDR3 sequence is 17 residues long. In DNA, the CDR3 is TGTGCCAGCGAAATTGCTACCAGACAAAGTCGGGCCAACGTCCTGACTTTC. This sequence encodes CASEIATRQSRANVLTF.

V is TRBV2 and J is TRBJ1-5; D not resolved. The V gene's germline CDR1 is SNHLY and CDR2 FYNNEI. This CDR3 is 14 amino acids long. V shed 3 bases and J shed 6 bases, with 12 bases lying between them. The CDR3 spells CASSESGVPQPQHF. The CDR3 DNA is TGTGCCAGCAGTGAGTCTGGGGTCCCTCAGCCCCAGCATTTT.

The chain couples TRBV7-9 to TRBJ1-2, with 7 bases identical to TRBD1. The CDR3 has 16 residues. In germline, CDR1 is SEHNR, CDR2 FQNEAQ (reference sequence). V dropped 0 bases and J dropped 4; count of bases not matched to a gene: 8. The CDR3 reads CASSLAGRGSFYGYTF. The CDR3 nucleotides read TGTGCCAGCAGCTTAGCGGGCAGGGGGTCCTTCTATGGCTACACCTTC.

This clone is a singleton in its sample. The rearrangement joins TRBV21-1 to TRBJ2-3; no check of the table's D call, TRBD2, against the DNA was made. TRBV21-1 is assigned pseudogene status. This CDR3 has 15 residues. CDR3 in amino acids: CASSKGGGRTDTQYF. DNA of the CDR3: TGTGCCAGCAGCAAAGGTGGCGGGAGAACAGATACGCAGTATTTT.

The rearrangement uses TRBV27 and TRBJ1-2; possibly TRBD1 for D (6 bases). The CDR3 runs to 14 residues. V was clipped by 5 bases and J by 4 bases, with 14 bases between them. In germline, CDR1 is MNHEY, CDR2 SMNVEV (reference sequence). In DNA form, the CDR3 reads TGTGCCAGCAGTATCGGGACACCGCTCTATGGCTACACCTTC. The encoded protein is CASSIGTPLYGYTF.

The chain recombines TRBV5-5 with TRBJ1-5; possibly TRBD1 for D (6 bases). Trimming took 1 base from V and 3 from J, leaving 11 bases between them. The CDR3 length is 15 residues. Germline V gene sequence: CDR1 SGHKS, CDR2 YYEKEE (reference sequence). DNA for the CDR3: TGTGCCAGCAGCTTGACGACAGGTTACAATCAGCCCCAGCATTTT. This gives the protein CASSLTTGYNQPQHF.

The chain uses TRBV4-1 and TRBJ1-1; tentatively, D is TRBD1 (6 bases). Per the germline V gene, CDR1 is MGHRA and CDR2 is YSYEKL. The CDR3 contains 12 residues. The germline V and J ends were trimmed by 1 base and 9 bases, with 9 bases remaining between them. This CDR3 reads CASSQVDRKAFF. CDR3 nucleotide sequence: TGCGCCAGCAGCCAAGTGGACAGAAAAGCTTTCTTT.

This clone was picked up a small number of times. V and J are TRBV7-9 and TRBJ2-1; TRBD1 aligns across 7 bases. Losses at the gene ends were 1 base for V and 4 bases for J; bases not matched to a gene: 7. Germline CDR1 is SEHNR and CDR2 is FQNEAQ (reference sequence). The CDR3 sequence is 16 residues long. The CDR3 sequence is CASSLGDRVGYNEQFF. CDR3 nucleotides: TGTGCCAGCAGCTTAGGAGACAGGGTGGGTTACAATGAGCAGTTCTTC.

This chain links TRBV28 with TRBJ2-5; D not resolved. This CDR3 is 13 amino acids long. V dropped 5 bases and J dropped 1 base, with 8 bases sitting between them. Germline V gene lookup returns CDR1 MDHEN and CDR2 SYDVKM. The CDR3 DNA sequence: TGTGCCAGCAGTGAAGTTGTCCAAGAGACCCAGTACTTC. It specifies CASSEVVQETQYF.

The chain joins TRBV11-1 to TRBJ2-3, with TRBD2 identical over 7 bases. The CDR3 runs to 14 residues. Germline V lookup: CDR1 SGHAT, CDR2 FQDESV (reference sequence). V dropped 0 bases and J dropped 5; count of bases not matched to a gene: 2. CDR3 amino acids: CASSLAGRGDTQYF. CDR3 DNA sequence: TGTGCCAGCAGCTTAGCAGGGAGGGGAGATACGCAGTATTTT.

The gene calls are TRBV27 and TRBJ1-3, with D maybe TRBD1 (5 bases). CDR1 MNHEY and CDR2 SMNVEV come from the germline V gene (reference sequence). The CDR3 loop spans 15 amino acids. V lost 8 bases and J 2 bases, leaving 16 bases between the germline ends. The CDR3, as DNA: TGTGCCAGCGCACTGGACTCGGGGGCTGGAAACACCATATATTTT. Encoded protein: CASALDSGAGNTIYF.

The CDR3: CASSLDWGTYEQYF. The CDR3 coding sequence is TGTGCCAGCAGCTTAGACTGGGGCACCTACGAGCAGTACTTC. The chain carries TRBV7-2 and TRBJ2-7; D perhaps matches TRBD1 (5 bases). The V gene lost 1 base and the J gene lost 2 bases, with 9 bases spanning the gap. Germline V lookup: CDR1 SGHTA, CDR2 FQGNSA. This CDR3 contains 14 residues.

The CDR3 DNA sequence: TGCGCCAGCAGCCAAGCGCCGGGGGGCGGGGAGACCCAGTACTTC. Protein: CASSQAPGGGETQYF. This rearrangement joins TRBV4-1 to TRBJ2-5; D is possibly TRBD2 (7 bases). The germline V gene has CDR1 MGHRA and CDR2 YSYEKL. The V end was cut by 1 base, the J end by 5 bases, with 14 bases between. This CDR3 region has 15 residues.

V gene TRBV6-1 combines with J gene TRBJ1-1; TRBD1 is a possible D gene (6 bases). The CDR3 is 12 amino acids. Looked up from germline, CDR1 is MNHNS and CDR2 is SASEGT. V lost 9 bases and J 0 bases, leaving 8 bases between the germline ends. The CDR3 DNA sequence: TGTGCCAGTACAGGGCTGAACACTGAAGCTTTCTTT. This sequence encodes CASTGLNTEAFF.

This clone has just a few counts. The CDR3 region has the DNA TGTGCCAGCAGCCCGGGGAGGTTTACTCAGCCCCAGCATTTT. The encoded protein is CASSPGRFTQPQHF. The chain carries TRBV4-2 and TRBJ1-5, with D uncertain. Looked up from germline, CDR1 is LGHNA and CDR2 is YNFKEQ. The CDR3 sequence is 14 residues long. Trimming took 4 bases from V and 6 from J, leaving 13 bases between them.

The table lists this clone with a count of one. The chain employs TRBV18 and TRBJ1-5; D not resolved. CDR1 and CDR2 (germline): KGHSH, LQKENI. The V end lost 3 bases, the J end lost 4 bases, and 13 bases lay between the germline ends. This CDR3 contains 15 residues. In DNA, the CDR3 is TGTGCCAGCTCACCGGGCCGTGGGGTGAATCAGCCCCAGCATTTT. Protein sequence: CASSPGRGVNQPQHF.

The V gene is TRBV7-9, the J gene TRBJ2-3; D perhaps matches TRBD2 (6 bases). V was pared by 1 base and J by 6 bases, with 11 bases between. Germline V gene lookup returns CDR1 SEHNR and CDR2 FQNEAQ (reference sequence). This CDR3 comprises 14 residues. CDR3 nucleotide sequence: TGTGCCAGCAGCTTAGTGGAGGGTGCCGATACGCAGTATTTT. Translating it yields CASSLVEGADTQYF.

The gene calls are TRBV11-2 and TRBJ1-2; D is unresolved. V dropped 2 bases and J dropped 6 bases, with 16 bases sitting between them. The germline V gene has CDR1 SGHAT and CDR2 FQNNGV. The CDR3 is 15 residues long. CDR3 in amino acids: CASSLTARPMDGYTF. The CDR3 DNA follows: TGTGCCAGCAGCTTAACGGCCAGGCCGATGGATGGCTACACCTTC. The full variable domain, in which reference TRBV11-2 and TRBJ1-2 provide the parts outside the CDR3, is EAGVAQSPRYKIIEKRQSVAFWCNPISGHATLYWYQQILGQGPKLLIQFQNNGVVDDSQLPKDRFSAERLKGVDSTLKIQPAKLEDSAVYLCASSLTARPMDGYTFGSGTRLTVV.

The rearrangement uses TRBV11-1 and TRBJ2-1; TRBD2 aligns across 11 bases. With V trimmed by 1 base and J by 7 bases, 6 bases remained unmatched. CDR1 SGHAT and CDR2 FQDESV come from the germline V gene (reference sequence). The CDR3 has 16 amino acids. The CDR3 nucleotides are TGTGCCAGCAGCTTAGTTCTTAGCGGGAGGGCGAATGAGCAGTTCTTC. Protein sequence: CASSLVLSGRANEQFF.

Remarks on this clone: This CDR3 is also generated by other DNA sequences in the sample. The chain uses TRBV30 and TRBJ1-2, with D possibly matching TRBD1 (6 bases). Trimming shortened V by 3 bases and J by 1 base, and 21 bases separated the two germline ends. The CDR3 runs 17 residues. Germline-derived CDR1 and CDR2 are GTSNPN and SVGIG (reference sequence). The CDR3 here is CAWRNLDRPLDNYGYTF. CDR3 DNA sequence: TGTGCCTGGAGGAACCTAGACAGGCCGTTAGATAACTATGGCTACACCTTC.

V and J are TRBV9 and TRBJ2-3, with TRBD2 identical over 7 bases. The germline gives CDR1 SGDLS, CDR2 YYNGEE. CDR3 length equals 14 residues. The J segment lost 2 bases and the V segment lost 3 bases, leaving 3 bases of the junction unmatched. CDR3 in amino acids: CASSASGATDTQYF. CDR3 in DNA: TGTGCCAGCAGCGCTAGCGGAGCCACAGATACGCAGTATTTT.

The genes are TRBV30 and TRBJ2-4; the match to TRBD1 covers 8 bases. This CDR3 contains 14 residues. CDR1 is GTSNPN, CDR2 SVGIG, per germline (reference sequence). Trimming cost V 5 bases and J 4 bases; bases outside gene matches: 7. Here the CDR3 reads CAWDYGTGKNIQYF. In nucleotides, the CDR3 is TGTGCCTGGGACTATGGGACAGGAAAAAACATTCAGTACTTC.

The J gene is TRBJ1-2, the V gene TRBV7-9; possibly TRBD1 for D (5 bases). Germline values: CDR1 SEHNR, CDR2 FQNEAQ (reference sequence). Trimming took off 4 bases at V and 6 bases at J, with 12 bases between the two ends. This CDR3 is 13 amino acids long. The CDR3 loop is CASSSTAGDGYTF. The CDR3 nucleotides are TGTGCCAGCAGCTCCACAGCGGGGGATGGCTACACCTTC.

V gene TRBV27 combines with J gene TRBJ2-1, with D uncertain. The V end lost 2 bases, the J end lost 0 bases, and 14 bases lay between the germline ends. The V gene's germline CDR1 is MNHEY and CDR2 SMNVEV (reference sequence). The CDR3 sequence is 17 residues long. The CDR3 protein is CASSLVSPRDSYNEQFF. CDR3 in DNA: TGTGCCAGCAGTTTAGTTTCACCTAGAGACTCCTACAATGAGCAGTTCTTC.

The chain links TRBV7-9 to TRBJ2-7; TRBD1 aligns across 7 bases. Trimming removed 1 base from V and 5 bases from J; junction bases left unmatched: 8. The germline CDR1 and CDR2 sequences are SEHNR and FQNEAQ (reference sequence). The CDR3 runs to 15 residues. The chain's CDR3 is CASSLGQGLNDEQYF. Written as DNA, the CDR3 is TGTGCCAGCAGCTTAGGACAGGGTCTTAACGACGAGCAGTACTTC.

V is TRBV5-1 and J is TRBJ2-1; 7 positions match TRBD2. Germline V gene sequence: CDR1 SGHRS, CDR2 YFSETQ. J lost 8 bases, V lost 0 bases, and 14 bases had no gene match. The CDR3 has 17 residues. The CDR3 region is CASSLDPLAIPLDEQFF. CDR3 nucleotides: TGCGCCAGCAGCTTGGACCCACTAGCGATCCCGTTGGATGAGCAGTTCTTC.